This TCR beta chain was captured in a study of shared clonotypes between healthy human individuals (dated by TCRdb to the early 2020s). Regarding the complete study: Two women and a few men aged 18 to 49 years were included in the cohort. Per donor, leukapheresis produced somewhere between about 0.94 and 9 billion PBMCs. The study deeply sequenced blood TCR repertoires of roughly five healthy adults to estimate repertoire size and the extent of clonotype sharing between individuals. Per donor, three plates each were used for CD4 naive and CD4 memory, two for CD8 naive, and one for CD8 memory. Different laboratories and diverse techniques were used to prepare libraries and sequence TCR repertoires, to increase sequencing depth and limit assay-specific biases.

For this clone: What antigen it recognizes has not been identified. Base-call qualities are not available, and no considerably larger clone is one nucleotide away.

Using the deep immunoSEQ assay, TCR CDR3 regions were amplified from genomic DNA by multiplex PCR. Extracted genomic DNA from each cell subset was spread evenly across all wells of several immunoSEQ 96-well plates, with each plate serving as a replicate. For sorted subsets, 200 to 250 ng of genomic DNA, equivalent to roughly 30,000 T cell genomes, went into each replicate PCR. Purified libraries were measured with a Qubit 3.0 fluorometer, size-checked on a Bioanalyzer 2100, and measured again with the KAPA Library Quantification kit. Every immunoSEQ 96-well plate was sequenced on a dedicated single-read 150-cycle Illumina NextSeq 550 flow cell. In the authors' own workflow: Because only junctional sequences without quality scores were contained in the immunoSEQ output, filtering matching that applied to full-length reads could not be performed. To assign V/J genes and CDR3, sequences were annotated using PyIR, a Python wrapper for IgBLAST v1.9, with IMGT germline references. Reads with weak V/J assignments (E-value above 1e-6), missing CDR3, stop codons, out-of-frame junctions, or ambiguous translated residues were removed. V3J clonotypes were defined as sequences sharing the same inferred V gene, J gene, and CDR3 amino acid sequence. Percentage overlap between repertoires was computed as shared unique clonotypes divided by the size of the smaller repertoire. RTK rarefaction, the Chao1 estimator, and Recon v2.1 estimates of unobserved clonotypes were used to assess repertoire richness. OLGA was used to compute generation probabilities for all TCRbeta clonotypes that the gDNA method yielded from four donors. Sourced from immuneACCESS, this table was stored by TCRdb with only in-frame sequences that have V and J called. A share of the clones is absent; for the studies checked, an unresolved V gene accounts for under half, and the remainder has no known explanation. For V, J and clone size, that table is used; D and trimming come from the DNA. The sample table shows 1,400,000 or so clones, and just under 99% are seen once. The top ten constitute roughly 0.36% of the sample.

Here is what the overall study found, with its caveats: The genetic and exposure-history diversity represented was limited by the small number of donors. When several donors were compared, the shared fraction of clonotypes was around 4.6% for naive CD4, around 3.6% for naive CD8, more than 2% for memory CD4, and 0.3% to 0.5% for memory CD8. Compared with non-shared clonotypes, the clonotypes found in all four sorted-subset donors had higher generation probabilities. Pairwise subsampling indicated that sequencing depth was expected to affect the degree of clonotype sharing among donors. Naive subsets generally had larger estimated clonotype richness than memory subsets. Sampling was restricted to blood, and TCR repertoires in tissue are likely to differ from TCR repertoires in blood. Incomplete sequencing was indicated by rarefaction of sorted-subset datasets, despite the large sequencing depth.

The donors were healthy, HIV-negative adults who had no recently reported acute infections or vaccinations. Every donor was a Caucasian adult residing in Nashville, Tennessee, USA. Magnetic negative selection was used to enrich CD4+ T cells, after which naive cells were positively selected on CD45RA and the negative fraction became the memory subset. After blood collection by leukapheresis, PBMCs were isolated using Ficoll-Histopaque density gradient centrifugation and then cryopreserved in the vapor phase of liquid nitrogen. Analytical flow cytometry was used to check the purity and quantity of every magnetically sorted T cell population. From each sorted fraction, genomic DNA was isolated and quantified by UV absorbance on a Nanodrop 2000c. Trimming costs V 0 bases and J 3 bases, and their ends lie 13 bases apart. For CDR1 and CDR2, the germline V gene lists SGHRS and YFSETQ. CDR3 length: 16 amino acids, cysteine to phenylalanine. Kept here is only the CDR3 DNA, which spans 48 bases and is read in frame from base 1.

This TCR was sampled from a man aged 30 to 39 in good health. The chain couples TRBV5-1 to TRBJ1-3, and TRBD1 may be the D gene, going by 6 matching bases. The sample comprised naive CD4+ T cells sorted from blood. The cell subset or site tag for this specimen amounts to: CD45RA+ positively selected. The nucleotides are TGCGCCAGCAGCTTGGGTGGGACACTCTTTGGAAACACCATATATTTT. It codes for CASSLGGTLFGNTIYF.